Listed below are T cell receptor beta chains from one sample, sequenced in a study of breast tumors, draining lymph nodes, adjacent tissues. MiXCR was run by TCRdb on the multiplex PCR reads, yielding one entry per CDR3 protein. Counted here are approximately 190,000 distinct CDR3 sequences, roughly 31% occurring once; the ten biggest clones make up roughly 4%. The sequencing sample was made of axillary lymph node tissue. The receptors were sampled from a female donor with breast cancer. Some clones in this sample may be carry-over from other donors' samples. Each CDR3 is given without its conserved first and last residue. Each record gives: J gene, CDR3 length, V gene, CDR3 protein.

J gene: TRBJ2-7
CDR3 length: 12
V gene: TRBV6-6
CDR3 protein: ASSYIRDRFEQY

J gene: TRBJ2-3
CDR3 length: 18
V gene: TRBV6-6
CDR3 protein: ASSHSQGLAGRLSTDTQY

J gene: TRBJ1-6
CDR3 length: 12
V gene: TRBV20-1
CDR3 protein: SASPARAGQALH

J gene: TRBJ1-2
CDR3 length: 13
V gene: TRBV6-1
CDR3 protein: ASSEGTGANYGDT

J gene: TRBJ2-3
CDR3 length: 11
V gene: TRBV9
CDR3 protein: ASSVEAWDTQY

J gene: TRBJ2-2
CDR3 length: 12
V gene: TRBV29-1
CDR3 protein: SVDPRGLGGELF

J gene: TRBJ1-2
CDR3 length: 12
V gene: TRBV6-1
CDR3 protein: ASNRLDSNYGYT

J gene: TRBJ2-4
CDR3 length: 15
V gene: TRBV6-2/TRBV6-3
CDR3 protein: ASSRDDSGLAKNIQY

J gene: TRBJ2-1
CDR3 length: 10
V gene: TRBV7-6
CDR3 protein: ASRTGDNEQF

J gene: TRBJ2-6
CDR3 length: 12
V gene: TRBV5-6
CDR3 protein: ASSLRQGANVLT

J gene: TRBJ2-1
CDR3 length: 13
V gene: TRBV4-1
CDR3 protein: ASTFGREGKSEQF

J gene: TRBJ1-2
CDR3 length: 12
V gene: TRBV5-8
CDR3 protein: ASSFVGVRYGYT

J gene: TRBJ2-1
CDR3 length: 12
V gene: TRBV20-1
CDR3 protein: SAHDRGKLNEQF

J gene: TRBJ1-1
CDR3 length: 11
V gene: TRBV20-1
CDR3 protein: SACWVLDTEAF

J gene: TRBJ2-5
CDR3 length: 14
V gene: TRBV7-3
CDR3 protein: ASSLTGTVEVETQY

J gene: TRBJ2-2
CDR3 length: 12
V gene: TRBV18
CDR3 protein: ASSPARRSGELF

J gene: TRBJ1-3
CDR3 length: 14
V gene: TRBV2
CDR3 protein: ASNRGTGWTGNTIY

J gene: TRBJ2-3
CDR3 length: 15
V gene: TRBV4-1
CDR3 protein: ASSQDRGTTVADTQY

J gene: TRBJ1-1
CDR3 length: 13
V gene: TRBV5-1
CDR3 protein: ASSLDRVGNTEAF

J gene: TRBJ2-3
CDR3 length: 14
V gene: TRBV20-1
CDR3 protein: SARGTKRGGPDTQY

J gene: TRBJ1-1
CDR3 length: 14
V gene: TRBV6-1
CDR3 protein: ASSPRSGVTGTEAF

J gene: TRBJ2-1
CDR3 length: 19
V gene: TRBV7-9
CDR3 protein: ASSWGLAGEPELSSYNEQF

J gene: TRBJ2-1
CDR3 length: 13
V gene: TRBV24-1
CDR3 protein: ATSVASGGRNEQF

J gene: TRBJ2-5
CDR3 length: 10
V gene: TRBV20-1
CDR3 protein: SGEVGGETQY

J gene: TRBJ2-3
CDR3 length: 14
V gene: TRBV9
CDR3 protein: ASSAHLAGRTDTQY

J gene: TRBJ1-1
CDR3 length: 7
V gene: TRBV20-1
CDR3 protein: SPDSEAF